Each of the 20 T cell receptor beta chains below was sequenced from the same sample in a study of metastatic and nonmetastatic thyroid tumors. Thyroid surgery was performed in patients who had received no treatment beforehand. Using MiXCR, TCRdb reanalyzed the PCR reads. Of 13,000 to 15,000 clones in the sample, 20% to 30% were seen once. The sample was tumor tissue. These receptors came from a female donor with papillary thyroid cancer or a benign thyroid nodule (not recorded which). Some clones in this sample may be carry-over from other donors' samples.

This clone was recorded at least ten times. This chain joins TRBV15 and TRBJ1-4; D may be TRBD1 (5 bases). The CDR3 totals 15 residues. Trimming left V 5 bases short and J 3 bases short, with 13 bases between. Germline V gene sequence: CDR1 LNHNV, CDR2 YYDKDF (reference sequence). CDR3 nucleotides: TGTGCCACCAGCGTCACGACAGCAGCTAATGAAAAACTGTTTTTT. Amino acids: CATSVTTAANEKLFF.

This chain joins TRBV20-1 and TRBJ2-1, with TRBD2 identical over 15 bases. This CDR3 region has 20 residues. Germline lookup yields CDR1 DFQATT and CDR2 SNEGSKA (reference sequence). V lost 2 bases to trimming and J lost 0 bases; unmatched junction nucleotides: 11. CDR3 residues: CSARPGQGLAGGLSYNEQFF. In DNA form, the CDR3 reads TGCAGTGCTAGACCCGGACAGGGACTAGCGGGAGGCCTCTCCTACAATGAGCAGTTCTTC.

J is TRBJ2-7 and V is TRBV2, with 7 bases matching TRBD2. After removal of 1 base from V and 4 bases from J, the junction contained 7 bases not matched to a gene. Germline-derived CDR1 and CDR2 are SNHLY and FYNNEI. The CDR3 totals 15 residues. The DNA for the CDR3 is TGTGCCAGCAGTGAAGTTGGCGGGAGCTGGTACGAGCAGTACTTC. Its protein product is CASSEVGGSWYEQYF.

This chain uses TRBV30 with TRBJ1-4; D is ambiguous. Trimming stripped 5 bases from V and 4 bases from J, with 5 bases between. Germline CDR1 is GTSNPN and CDR2 is SVGIG (reference sequence). The CDR3 extends over 11 amino acids. The CDR3 DNA is TGTGCCTGGGAGCGTAATGAAAAACTGTTTTTT. Its protein is CAWERNEKLFF.

The rearrangement joins TRBV5-1 to TRBJ2-7, with 8 positions matching TRBD1. The CDR3 consists of 15 residues. Losses at the gene ends were 4 bases for V and 0 bases for J; bases not matched to a gene: 6. CDR1 is SGHRS and CDR2 is YFSETQ in the germline V gene. CDR3 sequence (DNA): TGCGCCAGCAGCATCTCAGGGGGCCTCTCCTACGAGCAGTACTTC. Translating it yields CASSISGGLSYEQYF. Variable domain in full (rest from reference TRBV5-1 and TRBJ2-7): KAGVTQTPRYLIKTRGQQVTLSCSPISGHRSVSWYQQTPGQGLQFLFEYFSETQRNKGNFPGRFSGRQFSNSRSEMNVSTLELGDSALYLCASSISGGLSYEQYFGPGTRLTVT.

This clone has ten or more counts. This chain uses TRBV4-2 with TRBJ2-5; the match to TRBD1 covers 8 bases. The junction had 7 bases not matched to a gene; V was cut back by 3 bases and J by 4 bases. The CDR3 totals 15 residues. CDR1 and CDR2 (germline): LGHNA, YNFKEQ. This CDR3 is CASSHPDRVGETQYF. CDR3 in DNA: TGTGCCAGCAGCCACCCGGACAGGGTAGGAGAGACCCAGTACTTC.

This clone was seen at least ten times. This rearrangement joins TRBV5-4 to TRBJ2-7; TRBD2 matches at 9 bases. The CDR3 runs to 15 residues. The V gene end was trimmed by 5 bases and the J gene end by 3 bases; junction bases not matched to a gene: 9. Germline V gene sequence: CDR1 SGHNT, CDR2 YYREEE (reference sequence). CDR3 sequence: CASRLSGSSLYEQYF. The DNA for the CDR3 is TGTGCCAGCAGGCTTAGCGGGAGCAGCCTCTACGAGCAGTACTTC.

This clone was counted once. The CDR3 region is CASSPRAGGYEQYF. The CDR3 DNA reads as TGTGCCAGCAGCCCCCGAGCGGGAGGCTACGAGCAGTACTTC. The gene calls are TRBV7-2 and TRBJ2-7; 9 bases align to TRBD2. Germline values: CDR1 SGHTA, CDR2 FQGNSA. The junction had 5 bases not matched to a gene; V was cut back by 5 bases and J by 3 bases. The CDR3 covers 14 residues. Supplemented by reference TRBV7-2 and TRBJ2-7, the full variable domain reads GAGVSQSPSNKVTEKGKDVELRCDPISGHTALYWYRQSLGQGLEFLIYFQGNSAPDKSGLPSDRFSAERTGGSVSTLTIQRTQQEDSAVYLCASSPRAGGYEQYFGPGTRLTVT.

This clone appeared many times. This chain connects TRBV11-3 to TRBJ2-2; no reliable D call. Trimming shortened V by 4 bases and J by 5 bases, and 5 bases separated the two germline ends. Per the germline V gene, CDR1 is SGHNT and CDR2 is YENEEA. The CDR3 length is 12 residues. The CDR3 nucleotides are TGTGCCAGCAGCTCTGGGACCGGGGAGCTGTTTTTT. Encoded protein: CASSSGTGELFF.

This clone was seen more than once but under ten times. The V and J genes are TRBV2 and TRBJ2-7, with 7 bases identical to TRBD1. Losses at the gene ends were 2 bases for V and 3 bases for J; bases not matched to a gene: 7. Per the germline V gene, CDR1 is SNHLY and CDR2 is FYNNEI. CDR3 size: 15 residues. The chain's CDR3 is CASSESWDRDYEQYF. The CDR3 nucleotides read TGTGCCAGCAGTGAAAGCTGGGACAGAGACTACGAGCAGTACTTC.

This clone has ten or more counts. The chain is built from TRBV5-1 and TRBJ1-2; 7 bases are shared with TRBD1. Germline trimming cut 10 bases from V and 4 bases from J; bases unmatched to any gene: 19. This CDR3 is built from 16 residues. Germline-derived CDR1 and CDR2 are SGHRS and YFSETQ. CDR3 sequence reads: CAPRARGRGRAYGYTF. As DNA, the CDR3 is TGCGCCCCCCGCGCCCGTGGGAGGGGGCGCGCCTATGGCTACACCTTC.

This clone was seen more than once but under ten times. The chain couples TRBV6-2 or TRBV6-3 to TRBJ2-4, with 8 bases aligning to TRBD1. The trim removed 0 bases at V and 6 bases at J, leaving 1 base unmatched. The CDR3 has 14 amino acids. Germline CDR1 and CDR2: MNHEY and SVGEGT. For the CDR3, the DNA is TGTGCCAGCAGTTACTCCGGACAGGGAAACATTCAGTACTTC. As protein: CASSYSGQGNIQYF.

This chain links TRBV3-1 with TRBJ1-2; a weak D match, TRBD1 (6 bases). Trimming cost V 0 bases and J 4 bases, with 15 bases left between them. The V gene's germline CDR1 is LGHDT and CDR2 YNNKEL (reference sequence). This CDR3 spans 16 amino acids. The CDR3 coding sequence is TGTGCCAGCAGCCAAGAATTTCTCACAGGGAGCTATGGCTACACCTTC. This sequence encodes CASSQEFLTGSYGYTF. The full variable domain, completed using reference TRBV3-1 and TRBJ1-2, is DTAVSQTPKYLVTQMGNDKSIKCEQNLGHDTMYWYKQDSKKFLKIMFSYNNKELIINETVPNRFSPKSPDKAHLNLHINSLELGDSAVYFCASSQEFLTGSYGYTFGSGTRLTVV.

Worth noting for this clone: The junction shows a germline mismatch at one end, possibly a read error. The V gene is TRBV7-9, the J gene TRBJ2-7; no clear D gene. The CDR3 consists of 15 residues. CDR1 and CDR2 from the germline V gene are SEHNR and FQNEAQ (reference sequence). The CDR3 DNA is TGTGCCAGCAGCCCTACCCGTTCGTATCGGGCCGGCATGGACTTC. This codes for CASSPTRSYRAGMDF.

Here the CDR3 reads CASRVAWNTEAFF. The DNA of the CDR3 is TGTGCCAGCAGGGTTGCCTGGAACACTGAAGCTTTCTTT. The chain links TRBV13 to TRBJ1-1; D remains ambiguous. Germline CDR1 and CDR2: PRHDT and FYEKMQ (reference sequence). V gave up 6 bases and J gave up 1 base, with 9 bases separating them. The CDR3 loop spans 13 amino acids.

The CDR3 region has the DNA TGTGCCAGCAGTTTGTTGGCGGGAGGTGATCAGTTCTTC. It is translated as CASSLLAGGDQFF. The chain is built from TRBV12-3 or TRBV12-4 and TRBJ2-1; 8 bases fit TRBD2. The V and J ends lost 3 bases and 13 bases, in that order; junction bases with no gene match: 8. The CDR3 is made up of 13 amino acids.

The CDR3 DNA follows: TGTGCCAGCAGTTCGAGCTCCTACAATGAGCAGTTCTTC. Residues: CASSSSSYNEQFF. This chain connects TRBV7-2 to TRBJ2-1; D is uncertain. The CDR3 covers 13 residues. Germline CDR1 and CDR2: SGHTA and FQGNSA. The V end lost 6 bases, the J end lost 0 bases, and 6 bases lay between the germline ends.

This sequence joins TRBV6-9 and TRBJ2-1; 13 bases are shared with TRBD2. The V segment lost 8 bases and the J segment 13 bases; nucleotides outside the gene matches: 20. The CDR3 sequence is 17 residues long. The germline gives CDR1 MNHGY, CDR2 SVAAGI. The CDR3 nucleotides read TGTGCCAGCGCGGACAGGGGGCGCGAACTAGCGGGAGGGTCCCAGTTCTTC. Translated, it gives CASADRGRELAGGSQFF.

This clone was found many times. The V call is TRBV7-9, the J call TRBJ1-6, with D unclear. The CDR3 consists of 15 residues. Germline CDR1 SEHNR, CDR2 FQNEAQ (reference sequence). With 1 base removed from V and 7 bases from J, the gap between germline ends came to 11 bases. This chain's CDR3 is CASSLDAVGNSPLHF. CDR3 nucleotide sequence: TGTGCCAGCAGCTTAGACGCGGTCGGGAATTCACCCCTCCACTTT.

The chain joins TRBV20-1 to TRBJ2-1; 9 bases line up with TRBD2. Germline values: CDR1 DFQATT, CDR2 SNEGSKA (reference sequence). V was pared by 3 bases and J by 8 bases, with 8 bases of the junction left unmatched. The CDR3 sequence is 14 residues long. Here the CDR3 DNA reads TGCAGTGCTAGGGGCCCAGCGGGAGGCGATGAGCAGTTCTTC. Residues: CSARGPAGGDEQFF.